The sequence of this T cell receptor (beta chain) was determined in a study of regulatory T cells in long-lasting Graves disease. There are a few counts of this clonotype. CDR3 regions were amplified by Arm-PCR using iRepertoire HTBI primers to build TCR beta libraries. TCRdb called the multiplex PCR reads again in MiXCR, with one record for every CDR3 protein. The sample shows 620,000 or so distinct CDR3 sequences, around 17% of them seen only once. The time point here: newly diagnosed GD, antithyroid drugs for less than 3 months. Preparation of the TCR library used RNA extracted from PBMCs. In germline, CDR1 is LGHNT, CDR2 FRNRAP. Losses at the gene ends were 6 bases for V and 0 bases for J; bases not matched to a gene: 24. The CDR3 is 21 residues long. This sample also appeared in a second study, on T cells in Graves' hyperthyroidism and ophthalmopathy. That study adds: Recently diagnosed hyperthyroidism of less than 2 months' duration affected patients aged 18 to 65.

The clonotype was recovered from a woman in her twenties or thirties with Graves disease. The sample consisted of peripheral blood mononuclear cells (PBMCs), taken at new diagnosis, from a patient treated with antithyroid drugs. The chain is built from TRBV12-5 and TRBJ1-1; TRBD1 agrees at 8 bases. CDR3 in DNA: TGTGCTAGTGGGCACAAACCCATTATTAACCGAGGACAGGGAGTGAACACTGAAGCTTTCTTT. It is translated as CASGHKPIINRGQGVNTEAFF.